The next 29 T cell receptor beta chains were all read from a single sample in a study of OX40 agonist ivuxolimab in advanced cancers. The data were produced by immunoSEQ multiplex PCR, yet TCRdb's version contains in-frame clones alone and is incomplete. The table shows more than 70,000 clones, with 65% to 90% occurring only once. This specimen consisted of CD4+ or CD8+ T cells sorted from blood, obtained in a trial of the OX40 agonist ivuxolimab. The receptors were sampled from an adult with an advanced solid tumor such as melanoma, head and neck, liver or kidney cancer.

The gene calls are TRBV10-3 and TRBJ2-7, with 9 nucleotides matching TRBD1. Trimming removed 8 bases from V and 3 bases from J; junction bases left unmatched: 2. The length of the CDR3 is 12 residues. Germline CDR1 reads ENHRY; CDR2 reads SYGVKD. The chain's CDR3 is CAIGQGNYEQYF. CDR3 sequence (DNA): TGTGCCATCGGACAGGGGAACTACGAGCAGTACTTC.

This sequence joins TRBV25-1 and TRBJ2-1; 8 bases line up with TRBD1. After removal of 2 bases from V and 3 bases from J, the junction contained 6 bases not matched to a gene. Looked up from germline, CDR1 is MGHDK and CDR2 is SYGVNS. The CDR3 runs to 16 residues. The CDR3 coding sequence is TGTGCCAGCAGTGAACCACAGGGGGTGCACTACAATGAGCAGTTCTTC. This sequence encodes CASSEPQGVHYNEQFF. The full variable domain, rest sourced from reference TRBV25-1 and TRBJ2-1, is EADIYQTPRYLVIGTGKKITLECSQTMGHDKMYWYQQDPGMELHLIHYSYGVNSTEKGDLSSESTVSRIRTEHFPLTLESARPSHTSQYLCASSEPQGVHYNEQFFGPGTRLTVL.

A single count supports this clone. The rearrangement links TRBV29-1 to TRBJ2-5; 7 bases line up with TRBD2. This CDR3 is built from 14 residues. V lost 4 bases, J lost 4 bases, and 9 bases stayed unmatched. CDR1 and CDR2 (germline): SQVTM, ANQGSEA. DNA for the CDR3: TGCAGCGTTGGCAAAGGAGGGGAGGGAGAGACCCAGTACTTC. It codes for CSVGKGGEGETQYF.

This rearrangement joins TRBV2 to TRBJ2-1; D uncertain. Germline V lookup: CDR1 SNHLY, CDR2 FYNNEI. The CDR3 runs 14 residues. The germline V and J ends were trimmed by 4 bases and 7 bases, with 14 bases remaining between them. CDR3 sequence: CASSGDRIWNEQFF. In DNA form, the CDR3 reads TGTGCCAGCAGTGGTGACCGTATCTGGAATGAGCAGTTCTTC.

The chain uses TRBV5-1 and TRBJ1-1, with a possible D match to TRBD1 (5 bases). The CDR3 extends over 15 amino acids. V gave up 4 bases and J gave up 0 bases, with 13 bases separating them. Germline V gives CDR1 SGHRS, CDR2 YFSETQ. The CDR3 DNA reads as TGCGCCAGCAGCCACCCACAGGCCATGAACACTGAAGCTTTCTTT. This sequence encodes CASSHPQAMNTEAFF.

This chain uses TRBV29-1 with TRBJ1-3, with D unresolved. Trimming pared 4 bases from V and 1 base from J, leaving 8 bases between. CDR3 length equals 13 residues. From germline, CDR1 is SQVTM and CDR2 ANQGSEA. The CDR3 spells CSVAPNSGNTIYF. The DNA of the CDR3 is TGCAGCGTTGCGCCAAATTCTGGAAACACCATATATTTT.

The CDR3 sequence: CASSLQGINQPQHF. The CDR3 nucleotides are TGTGCCAGCAGCTTACAGGGGATCAATCAGCCCCAGCATTTT. This chain connects TRBV7-9 to TRBJ1-5; maybe TRBD1 (6 bases). Germline CDR1 reads SEHNR; CDR2 reads FQNEAQ (reference sequence). V lost 2 bases and J 3 bases, leaving 8 bases between the germline ends. The CDR3 is 14 residues long.

In this sample, this clone turned up a few times. Here the CDR3 reads CAISESGGNTEAFF. DNA of the CDR3: TGTGCCATCAGTGAGTCAGGGGGAAACACTGAAGCTTTCTTT. The chain employs TRBV10-3 and TRBJ1-1; D is possibly TRBD1 (6 bases). The germline V gene has CDR1 ENHRY and CDR2 SYGVKD. V was clipped by 0 bases and J by 2 bases, with 7 bases between them. This CDR3 spans 14 amino acids.

The V call is TRBV7-9, the J call TRBJ2-5; 12 nucleotides agree with TRBD2. The CDR3 is 15 amino acids. The trim removed 1 base at V and 4 bases at J, leaving 1 base unmatched. Germline V gene sequence: CDR1 SEHNR, CDR2 FQNEAQ (reference sequence). In DNA form, the CDR3 reads TGTGCCAGCAGCTTAGTACTAGCGGGAGGAGAGACCCAGTACTTC. The encoded protein is CASSLVLAGGETQYF.

This clone was seen a single time. This chain links TRBV13 with TRBJ2-3; 9 nucleotides align to TRBD2. After removal of 4 bases from V and 1 base from J, the junction contained 6 bases not matched to a gene. CDR1 is PRHDT, CDR2 FYEKMQ, per germline (reference sequence). The CDR3 is 16 amino acids. This CDR3 reads CASSSALAGGTDTQYF. The CDR3 DNA reads TGTGCCAGCAGCTCCGCCTTAGCGGGAGGCACAGATACGCAGTATTTT. The variable domain in full, completed from reference TRBV13 and TRBJ2-3, reads AAGVIQSPRHLIKEKRETATLKCYPIPRHDTVYWYQQGPGQDPQFLISFYEKMQSDKGSIPDRFSAQQFSDYHSELNMSSLELGDSALYFCASSSALAGGTDTQYFGPGTRLTVL.

This clone was detected once. The chain recombines TRBV27 with TRBJ2-6, with D hard to call. CDR1 and CDR2 from the germline V gene are MNHEY and SMNVEV (reference sequence). The CDR3 is 15 amino acids. Trimming removed 3 bases at V and 0 bases at J, with 6 bases between. CDR3: CASSLLSSGANVLTF. CDR3 in DNA: TGTGCCAGCAGTTTGCTGAGCTCTGGGGCCAACGTCCTGACTTTC.

The J gene is TRBJ2-1, the V gene TRBV10-3, with a weak D call TRBD2 (7 bases). Trimming cost V 6 bases and J 3 bases, with 12 bases left between them. Germline lookup yields CDR1 ENHRY and CDR2 SYGVKD. The CDR3 is 14 residues long. This CDR3 reads CAISGGGSYNEQFF. CDR3 DNA: TGTGCCATCAGCGGGGGCGGGAGCTACAATGAGCAGTTCTTC.

This CDR3 is CASSPGTPSNYGYTF. The CDR3 coding sequence is TGTGCCAGCAGCCCCGGGACACCTTCTAACTATGGCTACACCTTC. The chain employs TRBV2 and TRBJ1-2; TRBD1 is a possible D gene (6 bases). Trimming removed 6 bases at V and 0 bases at J, with 14 bases between. CDR1 and CDR2 from the germline V gene are SNHLY and FYNNEI. The CDR3 has 15 amino acids.

The rearrangement joins TRBV6-6 to TRBJ1-2, with a weak D call TRBD1 (6 bases). The V end was cut by 6 bases, the J end by 8 bases, with 16 bases between. The CDR3 has 13 residues. Germline V lookup: CDR1 MNHNY, CDR2 SVGAGI (reference sequence). The CDR3 nucleotides are TGTGCCAGCAGGCTTCCGCAGGGGCACGGCTACACCTTC. It translates to CASRLPQGHGYTF.

The genes are TRBV6-5 and TRBJ2-7; TRBD1 matches at 7 bases. Germline CDR1 MNHEY, CDR2 SVGAGI. V lost 6 bases and J lost 3; bases outside the gene matches: 8. This CDR3 spans 14 amino acids. The CDR3 loop is CASSAGTANYEQYF. In DNA form, the CDR3 reads TGTGCCAGCAGCGCCGGGACAGCGAACTACGAGCAGTACTTC.

This chain uses TRBV5-6 with TRBJ2-2, with 11 bases lining up with TRBD1. CDR3 length equals 15 residues. Germline lookup yields CDR1 SGHDT and CDR2 YYEEEE. V lost 5 bases, J lost 4 bases, and 4 bases stayed unmatched. The CDR3 sequence is CASSGQGAATGELFF. Written as DNA, the CDR3 is TGTGCCAGCAGTGGACAGGGGGCAGCCACCGGGGAGCTGTTTTTT.

J is TRBJ2-1 and V is TRBV2; 8 bases are a match to TRBD1. The CDR3 covers 16 residues. Germline CDR1 reads SNHLY; CDR2 reads FYNNEI. V lost 7 bases to trimming and J lost 3 bases; unmatched junction nucleotides: 11. The CDR3 DNA reads TGTGCCAGCACCCAGGGAACAGGGGGTAGCTACAATGAGCAGTTCTTC. Encoded protein: CASTQGTGGSYNEQFF.

The chain combines TRBV4-2 with TRBJ2-1, with D uncertain. This CDR3 has 15 residues. Germline V gene data show CDR1 as LGHNA and CDR2 as YNFKEQ. Trimming cost V 0 bases and J 3 bases, with 9 bases left between them. The CDR3: CASSQDGRHYNEQFF. The CDR3 nucleotides are TGTGCCAGCAGCCAAGATGGGCGGCACTACAATGAGCAGTTCTTC.

The rearrangement links TRBV6-4 to TRBJ2-2; unclear D gene. V shed 3 bases and J shed 1 base, with 6 bases lying between them. Germline lookup yields CDR1 MRHNA and CDR2 SNTAGT. The CDR3 has 14 residues. CDR3 in amino acids: CASSDWWNTGELFF. CDR3 DNA: TGTGCCAGCAGTGATTGGTGGAACACCGGGGAGCTGTTTTTT.

This chain links TRBV7-9 with TRBJ2-3; TRBD2 might be the D (6 bases). Germline V gene lookup returns CDR1 SEHNR and CDR2 FQNEAQ (reference sequence). CDR3 length: 15 residues. V dropped 5 bases and J dropped 4 bases, with 16 bases sitting between them. The CDR3 coding sequence is TGTGCCAGCAGCCCCGGGACTCTTGAGGCAGATACGCAGTATTTT. This encodes CASSPGTLEADTQYF.

The rearrangement links TRBV2 to TRBJ2-3, with D possibly being TRBD1 (6 bases). V gave up 6 bases and J gave up 0 bases, with 22 bases separating them. The CDR3 has 18 amino acids. Germline V gene lookup returns CDR1 SNHLY and CDR2 FYNNEI. CDR3 protein: CASRVEGDTWVSTDTQYF. For the CDR3, the DNA is TGTGCCAGCAGGGTTGAGGGGGACACCTGGGTCAGCACAGATACGCAGTATTTT.

Points on this clone: Other DNA sequences in the same sample also yield this CDR3. The chain uses TRBV29-1 and TRBJ1-1, with D maybe TRBD1 (6 bases). The V gene's germline CDR1 is SQVTM and CDR2 ANQGSEA. Trimming cost V 3 bases and J 1 base, with 6 bases left between them. The length of the CDR3 is 12 residues. The CDR3 protein is CSVDRGNTEAFF. The CDR3, as DNA: TGCAGCGTTGACAGGGGGAACACTGAAGCTTTCTTT.

CDR3 in DNA: TGTGCCAGCTCACCGATGTACCAAGAGACCCAGTACTTC. It specifies CASSPMYQETQYF. This chain connects TRBV18 to TRBJ2-5, with D uncertain. CDR1 and CDR2 (germline): KGHSH, LQKENI. Trimming pared 3 bases from V and 0 bases from J, leaving 5 bases between. This CDR3 is 13 amino acids long.

Here the CDR3 reads CASSGGTSGDSYNEQFF. CDR3 nucleotide sequence: TGTGCCAGCAGTGGGGGGACTAGCGGGGATTCCTACAATGAGCAGTTCTTC. V gene TRBV6-1 combines with J gene TRBJ2-1; 13 nucleotides line up with TRBD2. The germline CDR1 and CDR2 sequences are MNHNS and SASEGT. The CDR3 length is 17 residues. With 4 bases clipped from V and 1 base from J, the junction kept 4 bases outside the gene matches.

This chain connects TRBV28 to TRBJ1-2, with a possible D match to TRBD1 (6 bases). CDR3 length equals 13 residues. V gave up 7 bases and J gave up 4 bases, with 13 bases separating them. Germline assignment: CDR1 MDHEN and CDR2 SYDVKM. As DNA, the CDR3 is TGTGCCAGCACCTCGGGGACACTCTATGGCTACACCTTC. This codes for CASTSGTLYGYTF.

The rearrangement uses TRBV7-2 and TRBJ2-3, with TRBD1 matching 7 bases. V trimming: 4 bases; J trimming: 0 bases; junction bases outside the gene matches: 13. This CDR3 comprises 18 residues. The germline CDR1 and CDR2 sequences are SGHTA and FQGNSA. CDR3: CASSWGSTGTPSTDTQYF. CDR3 sequence (DNA): TGTGCCAGCAGCTGGGGGTCGACAGGGACCCCTAGCACAGATACGCAGTATTTT.

There are a few counts of this clone. The chain joins TRBV30 to TRBJ2-7, with D perhaps matching TRBD1 or TRBD2 (5 bases each). CDR1 and CDR2 (germline): GTSNPN, SVGIG (reference sequence). There are 15 residues in the CDR3. V shed 8 bases and J shed 2 bases, with 22 bases lying between them. The DNA for the CDR3 is TGTGCCGGGAAATGGACGTTCAGGGACCCCTACGAGCAGTACTTC. Translating it yields CAGKWTFRDPYEQYF.

Comments on this clone: The sample has other DNA sequences that encode this CDR3 too. V usage is TRBV6-1 and J usage is TRBJ1-6, with no clear D. Trimming stripped 1 base from V and 0 bases from J, with 4 bases between. Germline CDR1 and CDR2: MNHNS and SASEGT. CDR3 size: 15 residues. DNA of the CDR3: TGTGCCAGCAGTGAAGGCAGCTCCTATAATTCACCCCTCCACTTT. Its protein product is CASSEGSSYNSPLHF.

This sequence joins TRBV6-1 and TRBJ2-5, with a tentative D call TRBD1 (6 bases). Trimming cost V 4 bases and J 3 bases, with 12 bases left between them. CDR1 and CDR2 from the germline V gene are MNHNS and SASEGT. This CDR3 spans 14 amino acids. CDR3 DNA sequence: TGTGCCAGCAGTGTACAGGGTGGGAAAGAGACCCAGTACTTC. It encodes CASSVQGGKETQYF.